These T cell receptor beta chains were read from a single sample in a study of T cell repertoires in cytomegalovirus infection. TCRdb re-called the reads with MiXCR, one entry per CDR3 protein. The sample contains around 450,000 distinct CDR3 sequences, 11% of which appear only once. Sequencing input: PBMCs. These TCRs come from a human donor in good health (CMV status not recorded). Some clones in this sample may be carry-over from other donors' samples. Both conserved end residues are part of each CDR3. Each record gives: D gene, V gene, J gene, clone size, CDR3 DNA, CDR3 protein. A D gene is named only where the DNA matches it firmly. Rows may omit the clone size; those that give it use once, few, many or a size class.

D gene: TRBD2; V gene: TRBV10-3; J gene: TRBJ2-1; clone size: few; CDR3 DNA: TGTGCCATCAGTGGGGAGACTAGCGGGACCTACAATGAGCAGTTCTTC; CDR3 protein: CAISGETSGTYNEQFF
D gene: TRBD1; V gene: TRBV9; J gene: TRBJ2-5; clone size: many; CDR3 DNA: TGTGCCAGCAGCGCAAAGACAGGGGGCTGGAGGGAGACCCAGTACTTC; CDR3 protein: CASSAKTGGWRETQYF
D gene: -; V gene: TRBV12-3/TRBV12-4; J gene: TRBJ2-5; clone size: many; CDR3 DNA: TGTGCCAGCAGTGACCCAATGGGGGGAGAAGAGACCCAGTACTTC; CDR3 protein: CASSDPMGGEETQYF
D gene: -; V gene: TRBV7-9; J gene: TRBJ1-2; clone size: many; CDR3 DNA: TGTGCCAGCAGCTTCCGGGGGGGGGACTATGGCTACACCTTC; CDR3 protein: CASSFRGGDYGYTF
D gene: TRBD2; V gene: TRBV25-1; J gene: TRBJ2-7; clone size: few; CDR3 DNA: TGTGCCAGCTCGGGACTAGCGGGAGGAATAGAGGAGCAGTACTTC; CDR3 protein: CASSGLAGGIEEQYF
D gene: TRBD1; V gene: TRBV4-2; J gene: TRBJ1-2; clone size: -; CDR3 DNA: TGTGCCAGCAGCCAAGAGACCCCATTAGGGGGCGTCTATGGCTACACCTTC; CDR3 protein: CASSQETPLGGVYGYTF
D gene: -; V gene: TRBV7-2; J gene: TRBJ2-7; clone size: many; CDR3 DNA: TGTGCCAGCAGCTTTAGTTCTAGGTCGTCCTACGAGCAGTACTTC; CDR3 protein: CASSFSSRSSYEQYF
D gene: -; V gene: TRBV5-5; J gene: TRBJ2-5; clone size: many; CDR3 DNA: TGTGCCAGCAGCTTGTCTCCCTATCGGGCCCAAGAGACCCAGTACTTC; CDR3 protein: CASSLSPYRAQETQYF
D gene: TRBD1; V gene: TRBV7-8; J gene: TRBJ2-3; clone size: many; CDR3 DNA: TGTGCCAGCAGCCCCGGACAGGGAGGTTTCACAGATACGCAGTATTTT; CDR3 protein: CASSPGQGGFTDTQYF
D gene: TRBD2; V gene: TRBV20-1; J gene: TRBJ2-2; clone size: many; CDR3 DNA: TGCAGTGCTAGAGATGAAAAACGGGGGGTGAACACCGGGGAGCTGTTTTTT; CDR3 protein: CSARDEKRGVNTGELFF
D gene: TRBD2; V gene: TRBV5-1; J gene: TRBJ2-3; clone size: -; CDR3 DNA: TGCGCCAGCAGCCCTGGTGGAACTAGCGGCACAGATACGCAGTATTTT; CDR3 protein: CASSPGGTSGTDTQYF
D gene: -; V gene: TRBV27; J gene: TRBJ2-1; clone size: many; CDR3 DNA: TGTGCCAGCAGTTCTGGCAGGGTTGAGCAGTTCTTC; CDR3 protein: CASSSGRVEQFF
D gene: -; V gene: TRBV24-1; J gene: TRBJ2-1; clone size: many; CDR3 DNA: TGTGCCACCAGCGGGGGCGGGGTCAATGAGCAGTTCTTC; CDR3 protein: CATSGGGVNEQFF
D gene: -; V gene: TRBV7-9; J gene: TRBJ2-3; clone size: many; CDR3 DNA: TGTGCCAGCAGCCTTTCTACGGAGCTGCTGGATACGCAGTATTTT; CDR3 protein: CASSLSTELLDTQYF
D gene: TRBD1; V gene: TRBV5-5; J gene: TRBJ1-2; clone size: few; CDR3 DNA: TGTGCCAGCAGCCCCGACCTGACAGGGGAATTGACCTATGGCTACACCTTC; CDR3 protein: CASSPDLTGELTYGYTF
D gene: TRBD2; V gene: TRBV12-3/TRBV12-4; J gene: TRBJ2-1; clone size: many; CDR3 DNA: TGTGCCAGCAGTTTGACGGGGGGGCCGCGGAATGAGCAGTTCTTC; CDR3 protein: CASSLTGGPRNEQFF
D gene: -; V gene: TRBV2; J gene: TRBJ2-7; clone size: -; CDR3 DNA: TGTGCCAGCAGTGAGCAGGGCCTCTACGAGCAGTACTTC; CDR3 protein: CASSEQGLYEQYF
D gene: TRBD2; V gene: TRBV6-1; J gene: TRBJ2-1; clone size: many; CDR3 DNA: TGTGCCAGCAGTTCACGGACTAGCGGGACTTACAATGAGCAGTTCTTC; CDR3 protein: CASSSRTSGTYNEQFF
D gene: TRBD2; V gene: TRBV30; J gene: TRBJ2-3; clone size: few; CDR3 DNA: TGTGCCTGGAGTTCTGGACTAGCGGGAGGTCTTGATACGCAGTATTTT; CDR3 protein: CAWSSGLAGGLDTQYF